This is a list of T cell receptor beta chains from one sample in a study of shared clonotypes between healthy human individuals. Produced via immunoSEQ multiplex PCR; TCRdb's table is partial and in-frame only. The sample carries fewer than 1.8 million clones, roughly 98.5% recorded once. Sequenced material: naive CD4+ T cells sorted from blood. The source of these receptors is a man aged 25-45 years in good health. Both conserved end residues are part of each CDR3. A D gene is named only where the DNA matches it firmly. A row's size may be missing; if present it is once, few, many or a size class.

TRBJ1-2 | TRBV28 | - | - | CASSPRWGDGYTF | TGTGCCAGCAGTCCCCGCTGGGGCGATGGCTACACCTTC
TRBJ1-2 | TRBV19 | - | - | CASSIAGANYGYTF | TGTGCCAGTAGTATAGCGGGAGCTAACTATGGCTACACCTTC
TRBJ1-1 | TRBV19 | - | - | CASSIRRENTEAFF | TGTGCCAGTAGTATCAGACGGGAGAACACTGAAGCTTTCTTT
TRBJ1-2 | TRBV9 | TRBD1 | - | CASSVAGQPGQGVYGYTF | TGTGCCAGCAGCGTAGCCGGGCAACCGGGACAGGGGGTCTATGGCTACACCTTC
TRBJ2-1 | TRBV27 | TRBD2 | once | CASSTRTSGSINEQFF | TGTGCCAGCAGTACCCGGACTAGCGGGAGCATCAATGAGCAGTTCTTC
TRBJ2-7 | TRBV6-1 | TRBD1 | - | CASWGQGRPYEQYF | TGTGCCAGCTGGGGACAGGGGCGCCCATACGAGCAGTACTTC
TRBJ2-5 | TRBV12-5 | TRBD2 | - | CASGLMPSGPAMGTETQYF | TGTGCTAGTGGTTTGATGCCTAGCGGTCCAGCTATGGGCACCGAGACCCAGTACTTC
TRBJ2-5 | TRBV18 | TRBD2 | - | CASSPLFTSGKETQYF | TGTGCCAGCTCACCACTCTTCACTAGCGGGAAAGAGACCCAGTACTTC
TRBJ2-7 | TRBV7-2 | TRBD2 | - | CASSLVLAVIAYEQYF | TGTGCCAGCAGCTTAGTCCTAGCGGTTATTGCCTACGAGCAGTACTTC
TRBJ2-3 | TRBV27 | TRBD1 | - | CASSFTGVRGDTQYF | TGTGCCAGCAGTTTCACAGGGGTTCGGGGAGATACGCAGTATTTT
TRBJ2-7 | TRBV4-1 | TRBD2 | - | CASSQEIWASGYEQYF | TGCGCCAGCAGCCAAGAAATTTGGGCTAGCGGGTACGAGCAGTACTTC
TRBJ2-1 | TRBV5-4 | TRBD2 | - | CASSSTPAGLAGHNEQFF | TGTGCCAGCAGCTCAACCCCGGCCGGACTAGCGGGCCACAATGAGCAGTTCTTC
TRBJ1-4 | TRBV5-1 | TRBD1 | - | CASSLARGGRDEKLFF | TGCGCCAGCAGCTTGGCCAGAGGGGGCAGGGATGAAAAACTGTTTTTT
TRBJ2-3 | TRBV5-6 | - | - | CASSLPRTDTQYF | TGTGCCAGCAGCTTACCCCGCACAGATACGCAGTATTTT
TRBJ1-5 | TRBV28 | - | - | CASSRQEAGQPQHF | TGTGCCAGCAGTAGGCAGGAGGCCGGTCAGCCCCAGCATTTT
TRBJ2-1 | TRBV29-1 | TRBD2 | - | CSVMGLAGSENEQFF | TGCAGCGTTATGGGACTAGCGGGATCGGAGAATGAGCAGTTCTTC
TRBJ1-1 | TRBV6-4 | - | - | CASSTQANTEAFF | TGTGCCAGCAGCACCCAGGCGAACACTGAAGCTTTCTTT
TRBJ1-1 | TRBV9 | - | - | CASSPISPGGGTEAFF | TGTGCCAGCAGTCCCATTAGTCCGGGAGGGGGCACTGAAGCTTTCTTT
TRBJ2-1 | TRBV27 | - | - | CASSFRDSYNEQFF | TGTGCCAGCAGTTTTCGGGACTCCTACAATGAGCAGTTCTTC
TRBJ1-1 | TRBV20-1 | TRBD1 | - | CSAQTGGEAFF | TGCAGTGCACAGACAGGGGGCGAAGCTTTCTTT